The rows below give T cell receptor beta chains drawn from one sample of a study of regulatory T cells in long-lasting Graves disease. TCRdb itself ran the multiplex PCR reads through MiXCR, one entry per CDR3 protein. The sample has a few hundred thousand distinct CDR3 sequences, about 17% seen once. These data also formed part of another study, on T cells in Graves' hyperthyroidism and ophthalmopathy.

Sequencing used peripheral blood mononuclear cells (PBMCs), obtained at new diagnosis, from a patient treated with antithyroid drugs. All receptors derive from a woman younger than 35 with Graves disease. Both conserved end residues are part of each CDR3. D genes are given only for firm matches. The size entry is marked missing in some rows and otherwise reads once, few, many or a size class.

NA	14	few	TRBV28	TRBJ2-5	TGTGCCAGCAGTTTTCACAGGGAGGGAGAGACCCAGTACTTC	CASSFHREGETQYF
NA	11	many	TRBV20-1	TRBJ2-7	TGCAGTGCTAGACAGGAAAACGAGCAGTACTTC	CSARQENEQYF
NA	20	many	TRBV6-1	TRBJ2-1	TGTGCCAGCAGTGAAGAAGGAAGGACTTCACGACGCCTCTCCTACAATGAGCAGTTCTTC	CASSEEGRTSRRLSYNEQFF
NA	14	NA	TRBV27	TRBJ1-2	TGTGCCAGCAGTTTACAGCGGGGGGTAGGAGGCTACACCTTC	CASSLQRGVGGYTF
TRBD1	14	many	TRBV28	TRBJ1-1	TGTGCCAGCAGGAGTGGTGGACAGGTAACTGAAGCTTTCTTT	CASRSGGQVTEAFF
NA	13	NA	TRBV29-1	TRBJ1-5	TGCAGCGTTGATAAATGGAGCAATCAGCCCCAGCATTTT	CSVDKWSNQPQHF
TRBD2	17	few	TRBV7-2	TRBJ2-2	TGTGCCAGCAGCTTAGGCTTGACTAGCGGGAACCCCGGGGAGCTGTTTTTT	CASSLGLTSGNPGELFF
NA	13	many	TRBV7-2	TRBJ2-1	TGTGCCAGCAGCTTAGGCGGCGGCAAGCAGCAGTTCTTC	CASSLGGGKQQFF
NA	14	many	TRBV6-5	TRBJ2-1	TGTGCCAGCAGTTATAAGGGGACCTACAATGAGCAGTTCTTC	CASSYKGTYNEQFF
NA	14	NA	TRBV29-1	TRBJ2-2	TGCAGCGTTCGGCTCCTATTGAACACCGGGGAGCTGTTTTTT	CSVRLLLNTGELFF
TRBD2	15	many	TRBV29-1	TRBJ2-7	TGCAGCGTTGCTAAAAGGCTAGCGGCGCCCTACGAGCAGTACTTC	CSVAKRLAAPYEQYF
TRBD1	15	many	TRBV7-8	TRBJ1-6	TGTGCCAGCAGCATGGGACAGGGGGTGGATTCACCCCTCCACTTT	CASSMGQGVDSPLHF
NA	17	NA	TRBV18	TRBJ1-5	TGTGCCAGCTCACCCAATAGGGGGACGATAAGTAATCAGCCCCAGCATTTT	CASSPNRGTISNQPQHF
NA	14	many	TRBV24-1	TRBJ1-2	TGTGCCACCAGTGAATCTGACAGGTACTATGGCTACACCTTC	CATSESDRYYGYTF
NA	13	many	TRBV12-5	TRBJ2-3	TGTGCTAGTGGTTTACTAGACGGGGATACGCAGTATTTT	CASGLLDGDTQYF
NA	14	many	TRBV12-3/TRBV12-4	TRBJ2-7	TGTGCCAGCAGCACCGGGAGGGGGCTATACGAGCAGTACTTC	CASSTGRGLYEQYF
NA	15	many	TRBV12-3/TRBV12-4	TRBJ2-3	TGTGCCAGCAGCCCTGAGCAGGGGAAGACAGATACGCAGTATTTT	CASSPEQGKTDTQYF
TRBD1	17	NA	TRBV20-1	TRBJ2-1	TGCAGTGCTAGAATTTCGGACAGGGGGCGAGGGTACAATGAGCAGTTCTTC	CSARISDRGRGYNEQFF
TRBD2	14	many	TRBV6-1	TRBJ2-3	TGTGCCGGCTCTAGCGGGACAGCCACAGATACGCAGTATTTT	CAGSSGTATDTQYF
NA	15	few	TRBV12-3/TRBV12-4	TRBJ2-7	TGTGCCAGCAGTTTAGGAGGCGGGGCCCCCTACGAGCAGTACTTC	CASSLGGGAPYEQYF
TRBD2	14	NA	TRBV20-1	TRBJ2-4	TGCAGTGCTAGCGGGAGGGCGTCCAAAAACATTCAGTACTTC	CSASGRASKNIQYF
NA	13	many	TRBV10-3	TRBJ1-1	TGTGCCATCAAGGCAGGGCCCGGGACTGAAGCTTTCTTT	CAIKAGPGTEAFF
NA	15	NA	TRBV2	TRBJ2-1	TGTGCCAGCAGTGGGAGAAGTCAGGGTAGGAATGAGCAGTTCTTC	CASSGRSQGRNEQFF
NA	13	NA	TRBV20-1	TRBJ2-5	TGCAGTGCTACAAGATCGGCCCAAGAGACCCAGTACTTC	CSATRSAQETQYF
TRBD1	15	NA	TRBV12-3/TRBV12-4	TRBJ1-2	TGTGCCAGCAGCCGACCCGCAGGGGGTACGGGTGGCTACACCTTC	CASSRPAGGTGGYTF
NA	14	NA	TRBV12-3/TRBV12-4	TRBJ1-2	TGTGCCAGCAGTCCGGGGGGGGGTGGGTATGGCTACACCTTC	CASSPGGGGYGYTF